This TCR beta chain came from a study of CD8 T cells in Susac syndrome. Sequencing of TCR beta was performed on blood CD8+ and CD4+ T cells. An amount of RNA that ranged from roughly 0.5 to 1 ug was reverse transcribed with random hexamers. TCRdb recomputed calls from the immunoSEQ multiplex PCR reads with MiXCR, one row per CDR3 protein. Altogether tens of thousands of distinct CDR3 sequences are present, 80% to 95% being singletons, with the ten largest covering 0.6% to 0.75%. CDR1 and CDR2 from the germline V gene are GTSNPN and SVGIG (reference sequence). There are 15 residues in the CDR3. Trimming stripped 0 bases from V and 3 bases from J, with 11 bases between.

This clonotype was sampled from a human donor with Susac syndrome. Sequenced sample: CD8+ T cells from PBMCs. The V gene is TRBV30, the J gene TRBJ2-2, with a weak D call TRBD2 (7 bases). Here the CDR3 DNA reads TGTGCCTGGAGTGTGGGGGGGGCCCACACCGGGGAGCTGTTTTTT. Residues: CAWSVGGAHTGELFF. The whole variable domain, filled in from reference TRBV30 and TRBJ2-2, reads SQTIHQWPATLVQPVGSPLSLECTVEGTSNPNLYWYRQAAGRGLQLLFYSVGIGQISSEVPQNLSASRPQDRQFILSSKKLLLSDSGFYLCAWSVGGAHTGELFFGEGSRLTVL.